This TCR beta chain was identified in a study of early T cells in non-severe SARS-CoV-2 infection. Study background: RNA in bulk from unsorted whole blood was sequenced, and chains were unpaired.

This clonotype showed up many times. Its antigen is currently unknown. Notes on the study in general: Missing private and CD4 specificities, VDJdb matching favored anti-spike CD8 responses.

This CDR3 is 14 amino acids long. Germline CDR1 and CDR2: SQVTM and ANQGSEA. The V end was cut by 0 bases, the J end by 4 bases, with 10 bases between. Attachment of unique molecular identifiers was made to individual cDNA molecules. TCRdb re-derived calls from the 5' RACE reads in MiXCR, one entry per CDR3 protein. The sample contains 35,000 to 45,000 distinct CDR3 sequences, approximately 6.3% of which appear only once. The specimen sequenced was whole blood. The rearrangement links TRBV29-1 to TRBJ1-3; D is unclear. This receptor was obtained from an adult who was a healthcare worker with PCR-confirmed SARS-CoV-2 infection or an uninfected control (not recorded which). The CDR3 here is CSVEDGGSGNTIYF. The DNA for the CDR3 is TGCAGCGTTGAAGATGGCGGGTCCGGAAACACCATATATTTT.